The 28 T cell receptor beta chains in this list originate from one sample, sequenced in a study of cytomegalovirus exposure and HLA in healthy donors. The primer mix had 60 Vbeta and 13 Jbeta primers. Generated by immunoSEQ multiplex PCR, the TCRdb table keeps only in-frame clones and is missing some. Its clone listing holds about 210,000 clones. What was sequenced was PBMCs. Receptors were obtained from a woman under 40 in good health and CMV-seropositive.

The chain is built from TRBV7-2 and TRBJ2-1, with 9 bases fitting TRBD2. The CDR3 extends over 15 amino acids. Per the germline V gene, CDR1 is SGHTA and CDR2 is FQGNSA. The V segment lost 2 bases and the J segment 4 bases; nucleotides outside the gene matches: 3. CDR3 in DNA: TGTGCCAGCAGCTTACTAGCGGGAAATTACAATGAGCAGTTCTTC. Amino acid sequence: CASSLLAGNYNEQFF.

The chain has TRBV30 and TRBJ1-5; 7 nucleotides align to TRBD1. The CDR3 is 13 residues long. V lost 0 bases and J lost 4; bases outside the gene matches: 0. CDR1 and CDR2 (germline): GTSNPN, SVGIG (reference sequence). This CDR3 is CAWSVQGNQPQHF. CDR3 nucleotide sequence: TGTGCCTGGAGTGTACAGGGGAATCAGCCCCAGCATTTT.

The rearrangement uses TRBV5-1 and TRBJ2-1; 7 positions match TRBD1. The CDR3 is 16 residues long. V shed 5 bases, J shed 4 bases, and the junction held 12 bases outside the gene matches. CDR1 is SGHRS, CDR2 YFSETQ, per germline. The CDR3 DNA reads as TGCGCCAGCAGAGCCGGGACAGCCTTCCTTTACAATGAGCAGTTCTTC. As protein: CASRAGTAFLYNEQFF.

The chain combines TRBV11-2 with TRBJ2-5; D is perhaps TRBD1 (6 bases). V was shortened by 4 bases and J by 5 bases, with 14 bases between the two germline ends. CDR1 is SGHAT, CDR2 FQNNGV, per germline. This CDR3 comprises 14 residues. CDR3 sequence: CASSSVRDKETQYF. The CDR3 DNA reads as TGTGCCAGCAGCTCCGTCCGGGACAAGGAGACCCAGTACTTC.

The V call is TRBV7-2, the J call TRBJ2-2, with 10 bases matching TRBD1. The junction had 4 bases not matched to a gene; V was cut back by 5 bases and J by 7 bases. Germline loops: CDR1 SGHTA, CDR2 FQGNSA. The CDR3 is 14 residues long. The CDR3 spells CASSPGQGDGELFF. CDR3 sequence (DNA): TGTGCCAGCAGCCCCGGACAGGGGGACGGGGAGCTGTTTTTT.

V gene TRBV15 combines with J gene TRBJ2-7; maybe TRBD2 (5 bases). CDR3 length: 14 amino acids. Germline CDR1 and CDR2: LNHNV and YYDKDF (reference sequence). With 0 bases removed from V and 2 bases from J, the gap between germline ends came to 8 bases. The CDR3 loop is CATSRDLGAYEQYF. CDR3 DNA: TGTGCCACCAGCAGAGATCTGGGAGCCTACGAGCAGTACTTC.

The chain links TRBV5-1 to TRBJ2-1, with D perhaps matching TRBD2 (5 bases). Germline V gene sequence: CDR1 SGHRS, CDR2 YFSETQ. Trimming removed 4 bases from V and 5 bases from J, with 19 bases in between. This CDR3 contains 16 residues. The CDR3 nucleotides read TGCGCCAGCAGCCGGAATGCACTAGACGGAGACAATGAGCAGTTCTTC. Its protein is CASSRNALDGDNEQFF.

The chain couples TRBV12-5 to TRBJ2-1, with 14 bases lining up with TRBD2. This CDR3 region has 15 residues. Unmatched junction bases numbered 3, after V lost 4 bases and J lost 7 bases. CDR1 LGHNT and CDR2 FRNRAP come from the germline V gene. The CDR3 DNA reads TGTGCTAGTGGTTCGGGACTAGCGGGAGTGAATGAGCAGTTCTTC. Protein: CASGSGLAGVNEQFF.

The rearrangement links TRBV5-1 to TRBJ2-1; D is unresolved. CDR3 length equals 15 residues. Germline V gives CDR1 SGHRS, CDR2 YFSETQ. V lost 0 bases, J lost 2 bases, and 9 bases lay in between. The CDR3 loop reads CASSLELEAYNEQFF. The CDR3 bases are TGCGCCAGCAGCTTGGAGCTAGAGGCCTACAATGAGCAGTTCTTC.

The chain couples TRBV27 to TRBJ1-2; 7 bases match TRBD1. V lost 1 base to trimming and J lost 4 bases; unmatched junction nucleotides: 3. Germline values: CDR1 MNHEY, CDR2 SMNVEV (reference sequence). The CDR3 has 14 amino acids. In DNA form, the CDR3 reads TGTGCCAGCAGTTTATTTAGGGGGCTCTATGGCTACACCTTC. It codes for CASSLFRGLYGYTF.

The V call is TRBV7-2, the J call TRBJ2-3; D gene uncertain. Between the trimmed V and J ends, which lost 2 bases and 0 bases, there was a span of 9 bases. The CDR3 runs to 15 residues. Germline V gene sequence: CDR1 SGHTA, CDR2 FQGNSA. CDR3 sequence (DNA): TGTGCCAGCAGCTTATATCTAGGTAGCACAGATACGCAGTATTTT. Protein sequence: CASSLYLGSTDTQYF.

The chain has TRBV28 and TRBJ1-1; maybe TRBD1 (6 bases). The CDR3 sequence is 16 residues long. The V end lost 1 base, the J end lost 4 bases, and 16 bases lay between the germline ends. From germline, CDR1 is MDHEN and CDR2 SYDVKM. Written as DNA, the CDR3 is TGTGCCAGCAGTTTATCCTTTAATGGGGGCGGCACTGAAGCTTTCTTT. It codes for CASSLSFNGGGTEAFF.

V and J are TRBV28 and TRBJ2-1; 9 bases map to TRBD1. Looked up from germline, CDR1 is MDHEN and CDR2 is SYDVKM. The CDR3 has 16 residues. Losses at the gene ends were 6 bases for V and 1 base for J; bases not matched to a gene: 7. The CDR3 sequence: CASRSGQGFSYNEQFF. The CDR3 DNA follows: TGTGCCAGCAGGTCAGGACAGGGGTTTTCCTACAATGAGCAGTTCTTC. Using reference TRBV28 and TRBJ2-1 for the parts outside the CDR3, the full variable domain is DVKVTQSSRYLVKRTGEKVFLECVQDMDHENMFWYRQDPGLGLRLIYFSYDVKMKEKGDIPEGYSVSREKKERFSLILESASTNQTSMYLCASRSGQGFSYNEQFFGPGTRLTVL.

The chain carries TRBV4-3 and TRBJ2-7; D gene unclear. Germline CDR1 LGHNA, CDR2 YSLEER. The CDR3 covers 16 residues. V gave up 0 bases and J gave up 2 bases, with 14 bases separating them. CDR3 loop: CASSQDLPTLTYEQYF. As DNA, the CDR3 is TGCGCCAGCAGCCAAGATCTCCCTACCCTGACCTACGAGCAGTACTTC.

The V and J genes are TRBV18 and TRBJ2-2; 9 bases map to TRBD2. With V trimmed by 3 bases and J by 4 bases, 3 bases remained unmatched. The germline gives CDR1 KGHSH, CDR2 LQKENI. CDR3 length: 15 amino acids. The DNA for the CDR3 is TGTGCCAGCTCACCTAGCGGGAGCGGCACCGGGGAGCTGTTTTTT. Its protein is CASSPSGSGTGELFF.

This sequence joins TRBV9 and TRBJ1-1, with 8 bases that match TRBD1. The CDR3 sequence is 17 residues long. The V gene's germline CDR1 is SGDLS and CDR2 YYNGEE. V trimming: 2 bases; J trimming: 3 bases; junction bases outside the gene matches: 12. The CDR3 DNA follows: TGTGCCAGCAGCGTCTCCGTGGGAGGACAGGGCGACACTGAAGCTTTCTTT. Amino acid sequence: CASSVSVGGQGDTEAFF.

J is TRBJ2-7 and V is TRBV14; D remains unclear. Germline V gene lookup returns CDR1 SGHDN and CDR2 FVKESK. Trimming pared 4 bases from V and 2 bases from J, leaving 6 bases between. The CDR3 contains 12 residues. The CDR3 sequence is CASSRNTYEQYF. The CDR3 nucleotides read TGTGCCAGCAGCCGAAACACCTACGAGCAGTACTTC.

This rearrangement joins TRBV19 to TRBJ1-5; 7 bases fit TRBD1. The ends lost 7 bases at V and 2 bases at J; junction bases unmatched: 11. Germline V gene data show CDR1 as LNHDA and CDR2 as SQIVND (reference sequence). This CDR3 is built from 16 residues. The CDR3: CASTPTGVRGNQPQHF. CDR3 coding DNA: TGTGCCAGTACCCCTACAGGGGTCAGGGGCAATCAGCCCCAGCATTTT.

This chain connects TRBV29-1 to TRBJ1-2; D unresolved. The germline V and J ends were trimmed by 5 bases and 4 bases, with 17 bases remaining between them. Germline V gene data show CDR1 as SQVTM and CDR2 as ANQGSEA. This CDR3 contains 14 residues. CDR3 region: CSVSLNSGSYGYTF. CDR3 in DNA: TGCAGCGTTAGTCTTAACAGCGGATCCTATGGCTACACCTTC.

This chain uses TRBV10-2 with TRBJ1-3; 11 nucleotides align to TRBD1. The CDR3 consists of 18 residues. Trimming at V came to 6 bases and at J to 4 bases, leaving 14 bases not matched to a gene. Germline V gene sequence: CDR1 WSHSY, CDR2 SAAADI. CDR3 protein: CASSRMDRGLGLGNTIYF. CDR3 sequence (DNA): TGCGCCAGCAGCCGGATGGACAGGGGGCTCGGGCTAGGAAACACCATATATTTT.

The chain has TRBV5-1 and TRBJ1-2; 9 bases are a match to TRBD1. The CDR3 is 14 amino acids. The junction had 5 bases not matched to a gene; V was cut back by 4 bases and J by 4 bases. The germline V gene has CDR1 SGHRS and CDR2 YFSETQ. The CDR3 nucleotides read TGCGCCAGCAGCAGTGGACAGGGGATCTATGGCTACACCTTC. Translating it yields CASSSGQGIYGYTF.

The gene calls are TRBV5-1 and TRBJ2-5; 7 bases are shared with TRBD2. CDR1 and CDR2 from the germline V gene are SGHRS and YFSETQ. CDR3 length: 16 residues. The V and J ends lost 0 bases and 1 base, in that order; junction bases with no gene match: 6. CDR3 DNA sequence: TGCGCCAGCAGCTTGGCCGGGGGGACGGTCCAAGAGACCCAGTACTTC. It yields the protein CASSLAGGTVQETQYF.

This rearrangement joins TRBV2 to TRBJ1-3; D ambiguous. Trimming left V 7 bases short and J 4 bases short, with 17 bases between. This CDR3 has 15 amino acids. Per the germline V gene, CDR1 is SNHLY and CDR2 is FYNNEI. The CDR3 DNA sequence: TGTGCCAGCACCCCCCAGATAGCACCCGGAAACACCATATATTTT. It codes for CASTPQIAPGNTIYF.

The DNA for the CDR3 is TGTGCCAGTAGTATCTCGGCCAGGGGCGGTCAGCCCCAGCATTTT. Protein sequence: CASSISARGGQPQHF. The V and J genes are TRBV19 and TRBJ1-5, with D maybe TRBD1 (6 bases). Germline assignment: CDR1 LNHDA and CDR2 SQIVND (reference sequence). V lost 3 bases, J lost 6 bases, and 15 bases lay in between. The CDR3 contains 15 residues.

This sequence joins TRBV18 and TRBJ2-1; the D is unclear. The CDR3 totals 14 residues. Per germline, CDR1 KGHSH and CDR2 LQKENI. V was shortened by 1 base and J by 3 bases, with 7 bases between the two germline ends. The CDR3 bases are TGTGCCAGCTCACCACGTCCAGACTACAATGAGCAGTTCTTC. This translates into CASSPRPDYNEQFF.

The chain carries TRBV28 and TRBJ2-4; D perhaps matches TRBD1 (6 bases). Trimming left V 5 bases short and J 0 bases short, with 17 bases between. CDR3 length: 17 residues. The germline V gene encodes CDR1 MDHEN and CDR2 SYDVKM. CDR3 in DNA: TGTGCCAGCAGTCCCCCCGGGACACCCGTAGCCAAAAACATTCAGTACTTC. Protein: CASSPPGTPVAKNIQYF.

The gene calls are TRBV6-1 and TRBJ2-7, with 9 nucleotides matching TRBD1. Germline CDR1 reads MNHNS; CDR2 reads SASEGT. The J segment lost 0 bases and the V segment lost 5 bases, leaving 5 bases of the junction unmatched. This CDR3 has 15 amino acids. CDR3 in DNA: TGTGCCAGCAGTAGATACAGGGGGCCCTCCTACGAGCAGTACTTC. Translated: CASSRYRGPSYEQYF.

The chain links TRBV10-1 to TRBJ1-4, with 7 bases aligning to TRBD1. J gave up 3 bases and V 3 bases, and 1 base lay outside the gene matches. Germline-derived CDR1 and CDR2 are WNHNN and SYGVQD (reference sequence). The CDR3 consists of 14 residues. The CDR3 loop is CASSDGTANEKLFF. The CDR3 DNA reads as TGCGCCAGCAGTGATGGGACAGCTAATGAAAAACTGTTTTTT.